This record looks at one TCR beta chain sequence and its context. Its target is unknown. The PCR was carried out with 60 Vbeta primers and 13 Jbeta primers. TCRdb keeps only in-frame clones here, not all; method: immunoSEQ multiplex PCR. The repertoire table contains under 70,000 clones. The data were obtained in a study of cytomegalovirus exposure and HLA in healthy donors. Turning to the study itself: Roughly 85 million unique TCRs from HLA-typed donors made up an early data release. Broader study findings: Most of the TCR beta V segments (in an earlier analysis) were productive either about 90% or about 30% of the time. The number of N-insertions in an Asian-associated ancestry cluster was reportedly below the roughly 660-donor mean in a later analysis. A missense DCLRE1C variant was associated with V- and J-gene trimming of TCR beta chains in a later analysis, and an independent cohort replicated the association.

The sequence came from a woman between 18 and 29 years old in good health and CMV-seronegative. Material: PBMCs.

The CDR3, as DNA: TGTGCCAGCAGAATCAGATGGGGGGGAGATACGCAGTATTTT. As protein: CASRIRWGGDTQYF. V usage is TRBV7-2 and J usage is TRBJ2-3; 7 nucleotides line up with TRBD2. Unmatched junction bases numbered 8, after V lost 6 bases and J lost 5 bases. The CDR3 consists of 14 residues. Germline lookup yields CDR1 SGHTA and CDR2 FQGNSA.